These T cell receptor beta chains were read from a single sample in a study of tumor and adjacent non-tumor tissue in lung cancer. TCRdb redid the calling of the multiplex PCR reads with MiXCR, one entry per CDR3 protein. The sample shows about 86,000 distinct CDR3 sequences, 75% to 85% of them seen only once. The sequenced sample was distant non-tumor lung tissue. The receptors were sampled from a woman aged 50 to 60 with non-small cell lung cancer. Both conserved end residues are trimmed from each CDR3. D genes are given only for firm matches. For some rows the clone size is stated as once, few or many, or as a class when expanded; others skip it.

clone size: -; V gene: TRBV5-5; D gene: -; CDR3 protein: TSSFLENTGTQY
clone size: -; V gene: TRBV12-3/TRBV12-4; D gene: -; CDR3 protein: ASSPIANLLRVNNGQF
clone size: -; V gene: TRBV29-1; D gene: TRBD2; CDR3 protein: SVESSGMTYNEQF
clone size: -; V gene: TRBV6-5; D gene: -; CDR3 protein: ASSSDSDAQF
clone size: -; V gene: TRBV10-1; D gene: -; CDR3 protein: ASSEYWQSSYNEKF
clone size: -; V gene: TRBV10-3; D gene: -; CDR3 protein: AISEATTQDTQY
clone size: -; V gene: TRBV6-1; D gene: -; CDR3 protein: TSSGERTAGTGELF
clone size: large; V gene: TRBV11-2; D gene: -; CDR3 protein: ASSLAGINEKLF
clone size: -; V gene: TRBV10-2; D gene: -; CDR3 protein: ARSDTRGPNTDTQY
clone size: many; V gene: TRBV20-1; D gene: -; CDR3 protein: SAREAQALTRQF
clone size: once; V gene: TRBV4-1; D gene: -; CDR3 protein: ASSKVGYEQY
clone size: -; V gene: TRBV11-3; D gene: TRBD1; CDR3 protein: TSSSGQEDEQY
clone size: once; V gene: TRBV19; D gene: -; CDR3 protein: ASSGGRAGSGANVLT
clone size: -; V gene: TRBV27; D gene: TRBD2; CDR3 protein: ASSWLAGTEQY
clone size: -; V gene: TRBV11-2; D gene: -; CDR3 protein: VSSLETDSILTQY
clone size: -; V gene: TRBV11-2; D gene: TRBD2; CDR3 protein: ASTLGTSSDGGINEQF
clone size: -; V gene: TRBV29-1; D gene: -; CDR3 protein: SVAHQLTSTGELF
clone size: -; V gene: TRBV10-3; D gene: -; CDR3 protein: SISGNGGNTEAF
clone size: -; V gene: TRBV11-1; D gene: -; CDR3 protein: ASSSEGAGELF
clone size: -; V gene: TRBV11-3; D gene: -; CDR3 protein: ASSLLVSQETQY
clone size: -; V gene: TRBV11-2; D gene: TRBD2; CDR3 protein: TNSLDGGTSGQF
clone size: -; V gene: TRBV6-6; D gene: -; CDR3 protein: AGMENCEQY
clone size: -; V gene: TRBV29-1; D gene: TRBD1; CDR3 protein: SALTGASSDTKY
clone size: once; V gene: TRBV6-1; D gene: -; CDR3 protein: ASIRGGGGYGYT
clone size: -; V gene: TRBV5-1; D gene: -; CDR3 protein: ANSLGRGTDNEQY
clone size: -; V gene: TRBV6-1; D gene: -; CDR3 protein: ANSAGTPSRNEQY
clone size: once; V gene: TRBV4-1; D gene: -; CDR3 protein: ASNQPGTNSQEQY
clone size: many; V gene: TRBV12-3/TRBV12-4; D gene: -; CDR3 protein: ASSLRGSTNEKLF
clone size: -; V gene: TRBV10-2; D gene: -; CDR3 protein: ASSGDGAHQPQH
clone size: -; V gene: TRBV6-2/TRBV6-3; D gene: -; CDR3 protein: VSSWGPSGDTDTQY